These T cell receptor beta chains were read from a single sample in a study of T cell responses to AZD1222 COVID-19 vaccine. Method: immunoSEQ multiplex PCR; TCRdb's copy keeps in-frame clones and lacks some. The table has 150,000 or so clones, about 91% seen once. Here the sequenced sample was peripheral blood, taken 28 days after the second AZD1222 dose. These receptors were collected from an adult who received the AZD1222 COVID-19 vaccine. Both conserved end residues are part of each CDR3. The order of the fields is V gene, J gene, CDR3 length, D gene, CDR3 protein, CDR3 DNA. A D gene is named only where the DNA matches it firmly.

v_call: TRBV6-5; j_call: TRBJ1-1; cdr3_length: 13; d_call: NA; cdr3_aa: CASSYERDTEAFF; cdr3_nt: TGTGCCAGCAGTTACGAAAGGGACACTGAAGCTTTCTTT
v_call: TRBV7-9; j_call: TRBJ2-5; cdr3_length: 18; d_call: TRBD2; cdr3_aa: CASSLGGLRGTAQETQYF; cdr3_nt: TGTGCCAGCAGCTTAGGCGGATTGCGGGGGACGGCCCAAGAGACCCAGTACTTC
v_call: TRBV28; j_call: TRBJ1-3; cdr3_length: 15; d_call: NA; cdr3_aa: CASSLFRTLGDTIYF; cdr3_nt: TGTGCCAGCAGTTTATTCAGGACCTTGGGAGACACCATATATTTT
v_call: TRBV19; j_call: TRBJ1-2; cdr3_length: 14; d_call: TRBD1; cdr3_aa: CASSKGGRTYGYTF; cdr3_nt: TGTGCCAGTAGTAAAGGGGGCAGAACCTATGGCTACACCTTC
v_call: TRBV19; j_call: TRBJ1-4; cdr3_length: 14; d_call: TRBD1; cdr3_aa: CASSWTGGNEKLFF; cdr3_nt: TGTGCCAGTAGCTGGACAGGGGGAAATGAAAAACTGTTTTTT
v_call: TRBV28; j_call: TRBJ1-5; cdr3_length: 12; d_call: NA; cdr3_aa: CASSSGVRPQHF; cdr3_nt: TGTGCCAGCAGTTCGGGAGTAAGGCCCCAGCATTTT
v_call: TRBV7-2; j_call: TRBJ1-2; cdr3_length: 17; d_call: TRBD1; cdr3_aa: CASSSGGLVGLRDGYTF; cdr3_nt: TGTGCCAGCAGCTCAGGGGGTCTGGTGGGGTTGAGGGATGGCTACACCTTC
v_call: TRBV9; j_call: TRBJ2-7; cdr3_length: 13; d_call: TRBD1; cdr3_aa: CASSPGQGYEQYF; cdr3_nt: TGTGCCAGCAGCCCGGGACAGGGCTACGAGCAGTACTTC
v_call: TRBV3-1/TRBV3-2; j_call: TRBJ2-1; cdr3_length: 18; d_call: TRBD2; cdr3_aa: CASSQGPSGRSSYNEQFF; cdr3_nt: TGTGCCAGCAGCCAAGGGCCTAGCGGGAGGAGCTCCTACAATGAGCAGTTCTTC
v_call: TRBV28; j_call: TRBJ2-1; cdr3_length: 15; d_call: TRBD2; cdr3_aa: CASSQLAGGKDEQFF; cdr3_nt: TGTGCCAGCAGTCAATTAGCGGGAGGCAAGGATGAGCAGTTCTTC
v_call: TRBV7-9; j_call: TRBJ1-2; cdr3_length: 14; d_call: NA; cdr3_aa: CASSLAASQGGYTF; cdr3_nt: TGTGCCAGCAGCTTGGCCGCCTCACAGGGTGGCTACACCTTC
v_call: TRBV5-1; j_call: TRBJ1-1; cdr3_length: 14; d_call: TRBD1; cdr3_aa: CASSQDRGLTEAFF; cdr3_nt: TGCGCCAGCAGCCAAGACAGGGGGCTGACTGAAGCTTTCTTT
v_call: TRBV4-3; j_call: TRBJ1-5; cdr3_length: 18; d_call: NA; cdr3_aa: CASSEGASRGGLAQPQHF; cdr3_nt: TGCGCCAGCAGCGAAGGCGCTTCTCGGGGGGGGTTAGCACAGCCCCAGCATTTT
v_call: TRBV4-1; j_call: TRBJ1-3; cdr3_length: 14; d_call: NA; cdr3_aa: CASSQDGSRGTIYF; cdr3_nt: TGCGCCAGCAGCCAAGATGGATCACGAGGCACCATATATTTT
v_call: TRBV2; j_call: TRBJ2-2; cdr3_length: 14; d_call: TRBD1; cdr3_aa: CAGTGQGVPGELFF; cdr3_nt: TGTGCCGGAACGGGACAGGGGGTACCCGGGGAGCTGTTTTTT
v_call: TRBV28; j_call: TRBJ2-5; cdr3_length: 13; d_call: NA; cdr3_aa: CASRPNLQETQYF; cdr3_nt: TGTGCCAGCAGACCCAACCTCCAAGAGACCCAGTACTTC
v_call: TRBV3-1/TRBV3-2; j_call: TRBJ2-2; cdr3_length: 14; d_call: NA; cdr3_aa: CASSPTGGYGELFF; cdr3_nt: TGTGCCAGCAGCCCGACCGGGGGCTACGGGGAGCTGTTTTTT
v_call: TRBV12-3/TRBV12-4; j_call: TRBJ2-5; cdr3_length: 12; d_call: NA; cdr3_aa: CASSRLAETQYF; cdr3_nt: TGTGCCAGCAGTCGTCTAGCGGAGACCCAGTACTTC